Listed below are T cell receptor beta chains from one sample, sequenced in a study of blood T cell repertoires in COVID-19. The assay was immunoSEQ multiplex PCR, and TCRdb's table has in-frame clones only and misses some. The sample includes about 210,000 clones, around 83% seen only once; the top ten take less than 3.5%. Sequences were obtained from peripheral blood. The receptor source for this set is a man in his fifties or sixties with active or convalescent COVID-19. Both conserved end residues are part of each CDR3. The D gene is left open where the match is weak. A clone size is listed for some rows: how often the clone was seen (once, few, many), or a class if it is expanded.

CDR3 DNA: TGCGCCAGCAGTCCTCTCGGGTCGGGGAATGAGCAGTTCTTC
CDR3 protein: CASSPLGSGNEQFF
J gene: TRBJ2-1
clone size: NA
D gene: NA
CDR3 length: 14
V gene: TRBV4-3

CDR3 DNA: TGCGCCAGCAGCTTGGCCCTTCGGAGGGGACTAGCGGGAGGGCCGCTCCTGGAGACCCAGTACTTC
CDR3 protein: CASSLALRRGLAGGPLLETQYF
J gene: TRBJ2-5
clone size: NA
D gene: TRBD2
CDR3 length: 22
V gene: TRBV5-1

CDR3 DNA: TGTGCTAGTGGTTGGCGACTAGCCCTAAATACCGGGGAGCTGTTTTTT
CDR3 protein: CASGWRLALNTGELFF
J gene: TRBJ2-2
clone size: NA
D gene: TRBD2
CDR3 length: 16
V gene: TRBV12-5

CDR3 DNA: TGCGCCAGCAGCCAAGGACATCCTTATAGCAATCAGCCCCAGCATTTT
CDR3 protein: CASSQGHPYSNQPQHF
J gene: TRBJ1-5
clone size: once
D gene: NA
CDR3 length: 16
V gene: TRBV4-3

CDR3 DNA: TGTGCCAGTAGTGCGACCAGGGGCGGCAACACTGAAGCTTTCTTT
CDR3 protein: CASSATRGGNTEAFF
J gene: TRBJ1-1
clone size: NA
D gene: NA
CDR3 length: 15
V gene: TRBV19

CDR3 DNA: TGCGCCAGCAGAAACCGGGACAGGGATACTAACACTGAAGCTTTCTTT
CDR3 protein: CASRNRDRDTNTEAFF
J gene: TRBJ1-1
clone size: once
D gene: TRBD1
CDR3 length: 16
V gene: TRBV4-3

CDR3 DNA: TGTGCCAGCAGTGACGGGACAGGGGGCAACTATGCCTCCTACGAGCAGTACTTC
CDR3 protein: CASSDGTGGNYASYEQYF
J gene: TRBJ2-7
clone size: NA
D gene: TRBD1
CDR3 length: 18
V gene: TRBV6-1

CDR3 DNA: TGTGCCAGCAGTTATAAGGGGATCACCGGGGAGCTGTTTTTT
CDR3 protein: CASSYKGITGELFF
J gene: TRBJ2-2
clone size: NA
D gene: NA
CDR3 length: 14
V gene: TRBV6-9

CDR3 DNA: TGTGCCAGCAGCTTAGAGCCTAGCTCCTACAATGAGCAGTTCTTC
CDR3 protein: CASSLEPSSYNEQFF
J gene: TRBJ2-1
clone size: NA
D gene: NA
CDR3 length: 15
V gene: TRBV7-8

CDR3 DNA: TGTGCCAGCAGTGAAGGGGGGGGGCGCCTCTATGGCTACACCTTC
CDR3 protein: CASSEGGGRLYGYTF
J gene: TRBJ1-2
clone size: NA
D gene: NA
CDR3 length: 15
V gene: TRBV6-1